Each of the 22 T cell receptor beta chains below was sequenced from the same sample in a study of blood T cell repertoires in COVID-19. Some clones are missing from TCRdb's copy, which holds only in-frame ones; the method was immunoSEQ multiplex PCR. The sample lists roughly 260,000 clones, more than 70% occurring once. The sequenced sample was peripheral blood. These receptors all come from a woman between 45 and 60 years old with acute or convalescent COVID-19.

The chain links TRBV24-1 to TRBJ2-7; TRBD1 aligns across 10 bases. Trimming at V came to 3 bases and at J to 1 base, leaving 8 bases not matched to a gene. Germline V gives CDR1 KGHDR, CDR2 SFDVKD. CDR3 length equals 17 residues. CDR3 DNA: TGTGCCACCAGTGATGGGTTGACAGGGGGCTCTTCCTACGAGCAGTACTTC. This codes for CATSDGLTGGSSYEQYF.

This rearrangement joins TRBV2 to TRBJ2-3; possibly TRBD1 for D (5 bases). Per the germline V gene, CDR1 is SNHLY and CDR2 is FYNNEI. The CDR3 is 15 residues long. Trimming removed 1 base from V and 6 bases from J, with 14 bases in between. The CDR3 DNA follows: TGTGCCAGCAGTGAAGGGGCAGGGATCCCGGATACGCAGTATTTT. It specifies CASSEGAGIPDTQYF.

J is TRBJ1-4 and V is TRBV28; maybe TRBD1 (6 bases). V lost 9 bases and J 4 bases, leaving 18 bases between the germline ends. The CDR3 has 15 amino acids. Germline assignment: CDR1 MDHEN and CDR2 SYDVKM. This CDR3 is CASSTLGQFNEKLFF. The DNA of the CDR3 is TGTGCCAGTTCTACCCTAGGACAGTTTAATGAAAAACTGTTTTTT.

This rearrangement joins TRBV2 to TRBJ2-4; possibly TRBD1 for D (6 bases). V was cut by 7 bases and J by 5 bases, with 9 bases left in between. The CDR3 loop spans 12 amino acids. The germline gives CDR1 SNHLY, CDR2 FYNNEI. CDR3 protein: CASKQGQNIQYF. DNA for the CDR3: TGTGCCAGCAAACAGGGACAAAACATTCAGTACTTC. Supplemented by reference TRBV2 and TRBJ2-4, the full variable domain reads EPEVTQTPSHQVTQMGQEVILRCVPISNHLYFYWYRQILGQKVEFLVSFYNNEISEKSEIFDDQFSVERPDGSNFTLKIRSTKLEDSAMYFCASKQGQNIQYFGAGTRLSVL.

This clone appeared once. The chain joins TRBV9 to TRBJ2-1; 9 bases fit TRBD1. Trimming cost V 1 base and J 9 bases; bases outside gene matches: 8. Per germline, CDR1 SGDLS and CDR2 YYNGEE. CDR3 size: 15 residues. The CDR3 DNA reads TGTGCCAGCAGCGTACCCGGACAGGGACAGGGTGAGCAGTTCTTC. Residues: CASSVPGQGQGEQFF.

This chain connects TRBV24-1 to TRBJ1-5, with TRBD1 matching over 7 bases. The CDR3 extends over 16 amino acids. The V and J ends lost 4 bases and 1 base, in that order; junction bases with no gene match: 6. The germline CDR1 and CDR2 sequences are KGHDR and SFDVKD. CDR3 region: CATSDPGQESNQPQHF. CDR3 bases: TGTGCCACCAGTGACCCCGGACAGGAAAGCAATCAGCCCCAGCATTTT.

The chain couples TRBV28 to TRBJ1-4; 9 nucleotides align to TRBD1. The CDR3 length is 16 residues. The V and J ends lost 6 bases and 3 bases, in that order; junction bases with no gene match: 8. Per the germline V gene, CDR1 is MDHEN and CDR2 is SYDVKM. The chain's CDR3 is CASRGSGTGSNEKLFF. DNA for the CDR3: TGTGCCAGCAGGGGTTCCGGGACAGGGTCTAATGAAAAACTGTTTTTT.

The chain has TRBV10-3 and TRBJ2-7; TRBD2 agrees at 9 bases. The germline V gene encodes CDR1 ENHRY and CDR2 SYGVKD. The CDR3 sequence is 18 residues long. Trimming took 6 bases from V and 9 from J; bases not matched to a gene: 24. The CDR3 here is CAISQDTSFRTSVDGQYF. Written as DNA, the CDR3 is TGTGCCATCAGCCAGGACACGTCCTTTAGGACTAGCGTAGACGGGCAGTACTTC.

The genes are TRBV5-5 and TRBJ1-1, with 8 nucleotides matching TRBD1. Trimming took 3 bases from V and 3 from J; bases not matched to a gene: 4. Germline values: CDR1 SGHKS, CDR2 YYEKEE (reference sequence). The CDR3 length is 14 residues. The CDR3 loop reads CASSSPTGDTEAFF. Written as DNA, the CDR3 is TGTGCCAGCAGCTCGCCGACAGGGGACACTGAAGCTTTCTTT.

The rearrangement links TRBV28 to TRBJ1-5; D not resolved. Germline V gene sequence: CDR1 MDHEN, CDR2 SYDVKM. The V end lost 4 bases, the J end lost 0 bases, and 19 bases lay between the germline ends. The CDR3 contains 18 residues. CDR3 region: CASSSARFREVSNQPQHF. The CDR3 DNA sequence: TGTGCCAGCAGTTCGGCCCGGTTCCGGGAGGTTAGCAATCAGCCCCAGCATTTT.

The V and J genes are TRBV5-4 and TRBJ2-7; TRBD1 aligns across 8 bases. The germline V gene encodes CDR1 SGHNT and CDR2 YYREEE (reference sequence). With V trimmed by 2 bases and J by 3 bases, 7 bases remained unmatched. The CDR3 sequence is 15 residues long. The CDR3 DNA is TGTGCCAGCAGCTTAACCGGGACAGGAAACTACGAGCAGTACTTC. Protein: CASSLTGTGNYEQYF.

The chain employs TRBV28 and TRBJ1-5; D ambiguous. CDR1 and CDR2 from the germline V gene are MDHEN and SYDVKM. The germline V and J ends were trimmed by 6 bases and 3 bases, with 15 bases remaining between them. This CDR3 spans 15 amino acids. CDR3 nucleotide sequence: TGTGCCAGCAGCCCACCCGGAGCCCCCAATCAGCCCCAGCATTTT. Residues: CASSPPGAPNQPQHF.

The chain couples TRBV2 to TRBJ2-5, with a tentative D call TRBD2 (5 bases). V lost 7 bases and J lost 8, with 23 bases in between. Germline CDR1 reads SNHLY; CDR2 reads FYNNEI. The CDR3 spans 15 residues. The CDR3: CASIPWWSGAHTQYF. CDR3 DNA sequence: TGTGCCAGCATCCCCTGGTGGAGCGGCGCCCATACCCAGTACTTC.

Written as DNA, the CDR3 is TGTGCCAGCAGCTTCACTAGCGGGTGGACAGATACGCAGTATTTT. As protein: CASSFTSGWTDTQYF. The chain is built from TRBV5-6 and TRBJ2-3; 9 bases are shared with TRBD2. The germline V gene encodes CDR1 SGHDT and CDR2 YYEEEE. V shed 2 bases and J 3 bases; nucleotides not matched to a gene: 4. This CDR3 comprises 15 residues.

The gene calls are TRBV18 and TRBJ2-7; D possibly corresponds to TRBD1 (5 bases). The CDR3 has 13 amino acids. V was shortened by 6 bases and J by 6 bases, with 15 bases between the two germline ends. Per germline, CDR1 KGHSH and CDR2 LQKENI. CDR3 sequence: CASSAERQGEQYF. In DNA form, the CDR3 reads TGTGCCAGCTCCGCCGAACGGCAGGGCGAGCAGTACTTC. Together with reference TRBV18 and TRBJ2-7, the CDR3 gives the full variable domain: NAGVMQNPRHLVRRRGQEARLRCSPMKGHSHVYWYRQLPEEGLKFMVYLQKENIIDESGMPKERFSAEFPKEGPSILRIQQVVRGDSAAYFCASSAERQGEQYFGPGTRLTVT.

This clone has just one count. This chain connects TRBV4-2 to TRBJ2-7; 8 positions agree with TRBD2. Germline values: CDR1 LGHNA, CDR2 YNFKEQ. With 0 bases clipped from V and 7 bases from J, the junction kept 8 bases outside the gene matches. The CDR3 is 15 amino acids. The CDR3 coding sequence is TGTGCCAGCAGCCAAGATTCTAGCGGGCATCGGGAGCAGTACTTC. Translating it yields CASSQDSSGHREQYF.

This chain uses TRBV12-3 or TRBV12-4 with TRBJ2-3, with a weak D call TRBD1 (6 bases). Trimming cost V 9 bases and J 9 bases, with 13 bases left between them. The CDR3 runs to 11 residues. CDR3 in amino acids: CASVQGTTQYF. CDR3 DNA: TGTGCCAGTGTACAGGGCACCACGCAGTATTTT.

The V call is TRBV28, the J call TRBJ1-2, with TRBD1 as a possible D gene (6 bases). CDR1 MDHEN and CDR2 SYDVKM come from the germline V gene. The CDR3 spans 14 residues. V lost 6 bases and J 2 bases, leaving 13 bases between the germline ends. This CDR3 is CASSKTGLNYGYTF. In DNA, the CDR3 is TGTGCCAGCAGCAAAACAGGGCTAAACTATGGCTACACCTTC.

The gene calls are TRBV7-9 and TRBJ2-3, with 8 nucleotides matching TRBD2. The CDR3 is made up of 13 amino acids. J gave up 4 bases and V 11 bases, and 8 bases lay outside the gene matches. Germline V gene data show CDR1 as SEHNR and CDR2 as FQNEAQ (reference sequence). The CDR3 DNA is TGTGCCTCCAGGGCGGGGGGCGCAGATACGCAGTATTTT. Translating it yields CASRAGGADTQYF.

The V and J genes are TRBV27 and TRBJ1-2, with a weak D call TRBD1 (6 bases). Germline V gene lookup returns CDR1 MNHEY and CDR2 SMNVEV (reference sequence). Trimming pared 3 bases from V and 8 bases from J, leaving 13 bases between. The CDR3 covers 13 residues. The CDR3 here is CASSFTGLTGYTF. The DNA for the CDR3 is TGTGCCAGCAGTTTCACAGGGCTTACAGGCTACACCTTC.

This rearrangement joins TRBV9 to TRBJ1-1; TRBD1 matches at 8 bases. Germline values: CDR1 SGDLS, CDR2 YYNGEE. The CDR3 runs to 15 residues. The ends lost 3 bases at V and 1 base at J; junction bases unmatched: 5. CDR3 in amino acids: CASSARTGWNTEAFF. CDR3 DNA sequence: TGTGCCAGCAGCGCGCGGACAGGGTGGAACACTGAAGCTTTCTTT.

This chain joins TRBV5-5 and TRBJ2-3; D is possibly TRBD1 (5 bases). CDR1 is SGHKS and CDR2 is YYEKEE in the germline V gene (reference sequence). Trimming stripped 5 bases from V and 2 bases from J, with 15 bases between. This CDR3 region has 15 residues. The CDR3 DNA is TGTGCCAGCAGTCTGGGGCCTTGGGACACAGATACGCAGTATTTT. This encodes CASSLGPWDTDTQYF.